Sequencing of this TCR beta chain was carried out in a study of cytomegalovirus exposure and HLA in healthy donors. CDR1 is SEHNR and CDR2 is FQNEAQ in the germline V gene (reference sequence). Germline trimming cut 3 bases from V and 1 base from J; bases unmatched to any gene: 7. The CDR3 contains 16 residues. Sequencing was performed with immunoSEQ multiplex PCR; in TCRdb, only in-frame clones are kept and a portion is missing. The top ten clones hold 1.4% of a sample with approximately 150,000 clones, around nine tenths of them seen once. Study observations and caveats: That first-cohort TCR clusters tended to co-occur in the 95 to 150 validation repertoires was found in a later analysis.

As to this clone: Its antigen is as yet unknown.

The source is a woman aged 30 to 39 in good health and CMV-seronegative. Sequenced input: PBMCs. The chain couples TRBV7-9 to TRBJ1-1; 8 bases fit TRBD1. CDR3 bases: TGTGCCAGCAGCTTTTCAGGACAGGGAGGGAACACTGAAGCTTTCTTT. Amino acids: CASSFSGQGGNTEAFF.